The clone carrying this T cell receptor (beta chain) has at least ten counts. Each CDR3 protein gets one entry after TCRdb re-called the 5' RACE reads with MiXCR. The table lists approximately 66,000 distinct CDR3 sequences, over 10% of them singletons, with about 5% in the top ten. CDR1 SGHRS and CDR2 YFSETQ come from the germline V gene. Deletions cut 4 bases from V and 4 bases from J, with 14 bases between. CDR3 size: 14 residues. The data stem from a study of early T cells in non-severe SARS-CoV-2 infection. The sequenced material came from whole blood. The TCR comes from an adult who was a healthcare worker with PCR-confirmed SARS-CoV-2 infection or an uninfected control (not recorded which). The chain is built from TRBV5-1 and TRBJ2-5, with D tentatively TRBD1 (6 bases). In DNA form, the CDR3 reads TGCGCCAGCAGCCTGGGACATCCGGCAGAGACCCAGTACTTC. It encodes CASSLGHPAETQYF. The full variable domain, its missing parts supplied by reference TRBV5-1 and TRBJ2-5, is KAGVTQTPRYLIKTRGQQVTLSCSPISGHRSVSWYQQTPGQGLQFLFEYFSETQRNKGNFPGRFSGRQFSNSRSEMNVSTLELGDSALYLCASSLGHPAETQYFGPGTRLLVL.